A single sample gave rise to the 8 T cell receptor beta chains below, sequenced in a study of vaccination and CD4 T cells after COVID-19. Noted treatment: roughly nine-day PBMC culture with coronavirus spike peptide pools or control peptides (ViraFEST assay). Sequencing of cultured CD4+ T cell DNA used the Oncomine TCR Beta short-read assay. From the PCR reads, TCRdb called clonotypes with MiXCR, one entry per CDR3 protein. This table holds fewer than 25,000 distinct CDR3 sequences, around 45% found once. These TCRs' antigens remain unknown. The sequenced sample consisted of CD4+ T cells from blood, cultured in vitro. These receptors all stem from a human donor who had recovered from COVID-19.

This clonotype appeared a few times. This sequence joins TRBV6-1 and TRBJ1-2, with D hard to call. V lost 8 bases and J lost 7, with 8 bases in between. The CDR3 runs 10 residues. Germline V lookup: CDR1 MNHNS, CDR2 SASEGT. CDR3 bases: TGTGCCAGCGGCGTGGGTGGCTACACCTTC. It encodes CASGVGGYTF.

This clonotype appeared a few times. The genes are TRBV19 and TRBJ2-3; 8 bases are a match to TRBD2. Germline V CDR1 and CDR2: LNHDA, SQIVND (reference sequence). J was trimmed by 1 base and V by 2 bases; bases with no gene match: 11. This CDR3 is built from 18 residues. CDR3 sequence (DNA): TGTGCCAGTAGTATACGCGGGGGGACGCGGACTCGCACAGATACGCAGTATTTT. The encoded protein is CASSIRGGTRTRTDTQYF. The whole variable domain, remainder taken from reference TRBV19 and TRBJ2-3, is DGGITQSPKYLFRKEGQNVTLSCEQNLNHDAMYWYRQDPGQGLRLIYYSQIVNDFQKGDIAEGYSVSREKKESFPLTVTSAQKNPTAFYLCASSIRGGTRTRTDTQYFGPGTRLTVL.

The chain links TRBV20-1 to TRBJ2-2; tentatively, D is TRBD1 (5 bases). Germline V gives CDR1 DFQATT, CDR2 SNEGSKA (reference sequence). V was shortened by 0 bases and J by 0 bases, with 8 bases between the two germline ends. The CDR3 has 15 residues. In DNA form, the CDR3 reads TGCAGTGCTAGAGACAGGGTCGCGAACACCGGGGAGCTGTTTTTT. Amino acid sequence: CSARDRVANTGELFF.

The rearrangement joins TRBV6-5 to TRBJ1-4, with D maybe TRBD1 (6 bases). This CDR3 comprises 14 residues. Trimming shortened V by 6 bases and J by 8 bases, and 16 bases separated the two germline ends. CDR1 and CDR2 from the germline V gene are MNHEY and SVGAGI. The CDR3 DNA sequence: TGTGCCAGCAGATTACTCCCCACAGGGGAAAAACTGTTTTTT. Its translation is CASRLLPTGEKLFF.

This clonotype is large in the sample. The CDR3 DNA reads TGTGCCAGCAGTGAACCTGGGCGGGGTTCTGGAAACACCATATATTTT. It is translated as CASSEPGRGSGNTIYF. The J gene is TRBJ1-3, the V gene TRBV6-1; no clear D gene. V was trimmed by 2 bases and J by 1 base, leaving 12 bases between them. Germline lookup yields CDR1 MNHNS and CDR2 SASEGT. This CDR3 region has 16 residues.

This clonotype has a handful of counts. The rearrangement joins TRBV7-8 to TRBJ2-6, with 8 bases that match TRBD1. This CDR3 comprises 17 residues. Germline values: CDR1 SGHVS, CDR2 FQNEAQ. Trimming at V came to 1 base and at J to 2 bases, leaving 4 bases not matched to a gene. The CDR3 DNA follows: TGTGCCAGCAGCTTAGTGGCAGGGGGCACTGGGGCCAACGTCCTGACTTTC. Translation gives CASSLVAGGTGANVLTF.

In its sample, this clonotype was seen a few times. V is TRBV24-1 and J is TRBJ1-3; tentative D call: TRBD1 (5 bases). The CDR3 is 14 residues long. CDR1 and CDR2 (germline): KGHDR, SFDVKD. V was cut by 4 bases and J by 3 bases, with 9 bases left in between. CDR3 sequence: CATSEGPFGNTIYF. The DNA for the CDR3 is TGTGCCACCAGTGAGGGGCCCTTTGGAAACACCATATATTTT.

This chain uses TRBV12-3 or TRBV12-4 with TRBJ1-1; D is ambiguous. V dropped 3 bases and J dropped 0 bases, with 14 bases sitting between them. CDR3 length: 16 amino acids. CDR3 DNA sequence: TGTGCCAGCAGTTTTTTCCCGAGGGATATGAACACTGAAGCTTTCTTT. Translating gives CASSFFPRDMNTEAFF.